This T cell receptor (beta chain) was found in a study of chemoradiotherapy in HPV16-positive cancers. Produced via immunoSEQ multiplex PCR; TCRdb's table is partial and in-frame only. The table shows some 5,000 clones, with about four fifths occurring only once. The source is a human donor with HPV-associated anogenital cancer. Material: tumor tissue, obtained from a patient who underwent chemoradiotherapy.

The CDR3: CASSLEPGANVLTF. In DNA, the CDR3 is TGCGCCAGCAGCTTAGAACCTGGGGCCAACGTCCTGACTTTC. The chain combines TRBV5-1 with TRBJ2-6, with D uncertain. The germline V gene encodes CDR1 SGHRS and CDR2 YFSETQ. The length of the CDR3 is 14 residues. With 2 bases removed from V and 2 bases from J, the gap between germline ends came to 5 bases.